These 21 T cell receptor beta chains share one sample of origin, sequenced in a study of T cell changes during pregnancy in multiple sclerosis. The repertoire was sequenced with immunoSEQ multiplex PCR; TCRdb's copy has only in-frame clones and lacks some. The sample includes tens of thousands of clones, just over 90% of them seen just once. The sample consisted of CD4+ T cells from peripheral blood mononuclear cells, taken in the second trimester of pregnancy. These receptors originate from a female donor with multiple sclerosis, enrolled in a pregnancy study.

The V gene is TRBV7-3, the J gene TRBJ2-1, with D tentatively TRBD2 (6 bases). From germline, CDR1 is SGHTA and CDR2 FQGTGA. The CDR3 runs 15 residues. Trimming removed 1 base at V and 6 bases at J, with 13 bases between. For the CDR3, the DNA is TGTGCCAGCAGCTTAAGCGGGACTCACCGCAATGAGCAGTTCTTC. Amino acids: CASSLSGTHRNEQFF.

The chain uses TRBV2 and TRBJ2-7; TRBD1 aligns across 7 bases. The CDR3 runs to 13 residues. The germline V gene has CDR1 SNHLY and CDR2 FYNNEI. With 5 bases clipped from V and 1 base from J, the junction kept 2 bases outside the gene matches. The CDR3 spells CASSRQGSYEQYF. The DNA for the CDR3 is TGTGCCAGCAGTAGACAGGGTTCCTACGAGCAGTACTTC. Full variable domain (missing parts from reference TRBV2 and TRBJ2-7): EPEVTQTPSHQVTQMGQEVILRCVPISNHLYFYWYRQILGQKVEFLVSFYNNEISEKSEIFDDQFSVERPDGSNFTLKIRSTKLEDSAMYFCASSRQGSYEQYFGPGTRLTVT.

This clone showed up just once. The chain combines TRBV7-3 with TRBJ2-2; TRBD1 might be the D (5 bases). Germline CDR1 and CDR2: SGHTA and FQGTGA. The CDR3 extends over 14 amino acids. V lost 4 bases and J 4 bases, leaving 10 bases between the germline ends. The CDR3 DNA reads TGTGCCAGCAGCTGGGGCCCTGGCACCGGGGAGCTGTTTTTT. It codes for CASSWGPGTGELFF.

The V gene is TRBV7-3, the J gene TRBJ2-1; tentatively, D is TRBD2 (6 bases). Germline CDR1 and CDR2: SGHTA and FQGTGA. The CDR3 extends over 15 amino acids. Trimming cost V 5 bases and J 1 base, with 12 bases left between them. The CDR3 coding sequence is TGTGCCAGCAGCCCCGGGAGTGGGTCCTACAATGAGCAGTTCTTC. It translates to CASSPGSGSYNEQFF. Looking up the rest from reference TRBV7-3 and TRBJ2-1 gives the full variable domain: GAGVSQTPSNKVTEKGKYVELRCDPISGHTALYWYRQSLGQGPEFLIYFQGTGAADDSGLPNDRFFAVRPEGSVSTLKIQRTERGDSAVYLCASSPGSGSYNEQFFGPGTRLTVL.

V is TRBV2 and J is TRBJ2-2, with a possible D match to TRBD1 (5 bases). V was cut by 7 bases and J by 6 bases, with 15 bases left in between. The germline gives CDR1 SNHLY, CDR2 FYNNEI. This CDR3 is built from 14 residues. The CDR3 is CASIEGTGPGELFF. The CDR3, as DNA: TGTGCCAGCATCGAAGGTACAGGACCCGGGGAGCTGTTTTTT.

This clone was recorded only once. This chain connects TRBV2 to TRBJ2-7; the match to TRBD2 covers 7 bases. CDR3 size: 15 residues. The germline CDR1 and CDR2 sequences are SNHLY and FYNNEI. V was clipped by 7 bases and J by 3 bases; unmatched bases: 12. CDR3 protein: CASNRAGRASYEQYF. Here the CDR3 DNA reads TGTGCCAGCAACCGGGCAGGGAGGGCCAGCTACGAGCAGTACTTC.

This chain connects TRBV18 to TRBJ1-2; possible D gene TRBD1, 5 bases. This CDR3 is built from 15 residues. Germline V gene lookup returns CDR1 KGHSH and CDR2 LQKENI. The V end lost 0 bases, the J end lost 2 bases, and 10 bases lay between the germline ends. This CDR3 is CASSPPQGNNYGYTF. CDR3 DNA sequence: TGTGCCAGCTCACCACCGCAGGGAAACAACTATGGCTACACCTTC. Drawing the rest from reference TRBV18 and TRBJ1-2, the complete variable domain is NAGVMQNPRHLVRRRGQEARLRCSPMKGHSHVYWYRQLPEEGLKFMVYLQKENIIDESGMPKERFSAEFPKEGPSILRIQQVVRGDSAAYFCASSPPQGNNYGYTFGSGTRLTVV.

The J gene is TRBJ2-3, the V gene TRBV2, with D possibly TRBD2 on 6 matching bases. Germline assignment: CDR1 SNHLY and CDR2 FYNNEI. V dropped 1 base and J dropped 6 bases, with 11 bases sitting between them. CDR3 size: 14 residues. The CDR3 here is CASSEGLGFDTQYF. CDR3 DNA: TGTGCCAGCAGTGAAGGACTAGGGTTTGATACGCAGTATTTT.

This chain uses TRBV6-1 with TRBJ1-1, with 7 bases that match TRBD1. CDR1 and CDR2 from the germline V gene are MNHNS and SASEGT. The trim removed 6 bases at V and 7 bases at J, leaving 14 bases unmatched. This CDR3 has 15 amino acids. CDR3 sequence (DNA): TGTGCCAGCAGGCTTGGAGGAGACAGGGCCCTTGAAGCTTTCTTT. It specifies CASRLGGDRALEAFF.

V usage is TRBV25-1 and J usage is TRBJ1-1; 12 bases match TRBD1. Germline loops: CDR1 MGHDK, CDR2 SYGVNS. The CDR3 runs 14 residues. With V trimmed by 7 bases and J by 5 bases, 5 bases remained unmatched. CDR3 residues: CASKGQGAGTEAFF. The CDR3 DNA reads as TGTGCCAGCAAGGGACAGGGGGCGGGTACTGAAGCTTTCTTT.

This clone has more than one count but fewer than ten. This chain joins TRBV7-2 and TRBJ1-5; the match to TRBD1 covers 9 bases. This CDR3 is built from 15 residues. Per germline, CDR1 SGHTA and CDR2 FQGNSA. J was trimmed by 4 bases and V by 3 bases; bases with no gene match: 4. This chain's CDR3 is CASSLGQGENQPQHF. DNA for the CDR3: TGTGCCAGCAGCTTGGGACAGGGAGAGAATCAGCCCCAGCATTTT.

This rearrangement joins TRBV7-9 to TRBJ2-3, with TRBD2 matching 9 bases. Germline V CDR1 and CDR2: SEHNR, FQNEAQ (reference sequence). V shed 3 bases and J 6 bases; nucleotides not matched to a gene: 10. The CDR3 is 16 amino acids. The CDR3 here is CASSFGTSRAGDTQYF. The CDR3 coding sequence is TGTGCCAGCAGCTTCGGGACTAGCAGGGCGGGGGATACGCAGTATTTT.

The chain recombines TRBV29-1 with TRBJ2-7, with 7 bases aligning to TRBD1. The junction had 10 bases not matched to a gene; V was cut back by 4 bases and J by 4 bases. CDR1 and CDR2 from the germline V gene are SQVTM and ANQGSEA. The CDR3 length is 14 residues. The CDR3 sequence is CSVAPTGILYEQYF. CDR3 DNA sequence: TGCAGCGTTGCCCCGACAGGGATTCTATACGAGCAGTACTTC.

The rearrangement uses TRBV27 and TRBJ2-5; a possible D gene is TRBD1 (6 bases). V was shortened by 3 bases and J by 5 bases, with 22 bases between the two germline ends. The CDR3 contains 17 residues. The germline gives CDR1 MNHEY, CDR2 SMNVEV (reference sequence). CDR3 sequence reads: CASSFGHPSGQGETQYF. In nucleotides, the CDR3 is TGTGCCAGCAGTTTCGGACACCCCAGCGGTCAGGGGGAGACCCAGTACTTC.

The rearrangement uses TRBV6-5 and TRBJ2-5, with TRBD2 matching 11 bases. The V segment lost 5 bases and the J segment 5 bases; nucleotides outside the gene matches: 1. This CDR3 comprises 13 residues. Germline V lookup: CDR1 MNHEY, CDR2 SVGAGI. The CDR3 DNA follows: TGTGCCAGCAGTAGGACTAGCGGGGAGACCCAGTACTTC. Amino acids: CASSRTSGETQYF.

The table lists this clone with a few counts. The CDR3 here is CAWRGKGDDEAFF. CDR3 in DNA: TGTGCCTGGAGGGGAAAGGGGGATGATGAAGCTTTCTTT. V gene TRBV30 combines with J gene TRBJ1-1; the D gene is possibly TRBD1 (6 bases). Trimming cost V 3 bases and J 7 bases, with 15 bases left between them. Germline V lookup: CDR1 GTSNPN, CDR2 SVGIG (reference sequence). The CDR3 is made up of 13 amino acids.

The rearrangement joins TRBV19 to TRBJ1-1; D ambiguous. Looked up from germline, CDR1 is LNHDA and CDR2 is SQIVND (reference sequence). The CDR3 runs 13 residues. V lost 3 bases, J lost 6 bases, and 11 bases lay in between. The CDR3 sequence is CASSMGRQAEAFF. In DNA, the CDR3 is TGTGCCAGTAGTATGGGGAGGCAAGCTGAAGCTTTCTTT.

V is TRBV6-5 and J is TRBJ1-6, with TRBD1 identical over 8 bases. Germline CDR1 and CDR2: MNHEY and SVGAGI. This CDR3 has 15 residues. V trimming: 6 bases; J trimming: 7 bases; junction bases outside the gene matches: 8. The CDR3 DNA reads TGTGCCAGCAGATCTCGCGACAGGGGCAATTCACCCCTCCACTTT. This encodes CASRSRDRGNSPLHF.

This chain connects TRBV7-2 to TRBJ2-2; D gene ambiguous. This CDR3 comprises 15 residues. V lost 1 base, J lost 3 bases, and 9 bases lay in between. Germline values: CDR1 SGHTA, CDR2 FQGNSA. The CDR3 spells CASSLDLRDTGELFF. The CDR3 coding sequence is TGTGCCAGCAGCTTAGATCTCCGGGACACCGGGGAGCTGTTTTTT. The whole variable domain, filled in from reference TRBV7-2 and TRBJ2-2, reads GAGVSQSPSNKVTEKGKDVELRCDPISGHTALYWYRQSLGQGLEFLIYFQGNSAPDKSGLPSDRFSAERTGGSVSTLTIQRTQQEDSAVYLCASSLDLRDTGELFFGEGSRLTVL.

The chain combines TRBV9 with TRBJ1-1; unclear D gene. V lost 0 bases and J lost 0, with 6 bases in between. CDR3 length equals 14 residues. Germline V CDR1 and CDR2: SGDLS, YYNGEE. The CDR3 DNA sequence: TGTGCCAGCAGCGTAGGGGCAGTGAACACTGAAGCTTTCTTT. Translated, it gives CASSVGAVNTEAFF.

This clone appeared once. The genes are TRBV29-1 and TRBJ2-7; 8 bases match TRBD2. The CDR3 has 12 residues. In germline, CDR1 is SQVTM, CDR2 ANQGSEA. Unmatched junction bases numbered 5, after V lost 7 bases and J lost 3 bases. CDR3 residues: CSARGGNYEQYF. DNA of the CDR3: TGCAGCGCCCGGGGGGGGAACTACGAGCAGTACTTC.